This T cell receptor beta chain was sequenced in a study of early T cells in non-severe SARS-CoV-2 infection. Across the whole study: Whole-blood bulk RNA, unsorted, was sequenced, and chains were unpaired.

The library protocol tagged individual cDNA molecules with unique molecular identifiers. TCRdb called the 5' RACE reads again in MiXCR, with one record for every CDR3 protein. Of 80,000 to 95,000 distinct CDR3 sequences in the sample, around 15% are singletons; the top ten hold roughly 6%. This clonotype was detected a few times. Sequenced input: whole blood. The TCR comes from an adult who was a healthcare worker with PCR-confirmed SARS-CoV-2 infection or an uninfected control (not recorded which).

Written as DNA, the CDR3 is TGTGCCAGCAGCCTCCAGCGGGGGGGCCGCGATACGCAGTATTTT. Translating gives CASSLQRGGRDTQYF. The chain employs TRBV9 and TRBJ2-3; 10 bases align to TRBD2. V lost 4 bases and J lost 6; bases outside the gene matches: 8. Germline CDR1 and CDR2: SGDLS and YYNGEE. The CDR3 consists of 15 residues.